These 31 T cell receptor beta chains originate from one sample sequenced in a study of beta chain features in type 1 diabetes (dated by TCRdb to between 2017 and 2018). Receptor amplification or capture employed the immunoSEQ multiplex PCR assay. All of the isolated RNA was reverse transcribed with the High Capacity cDNA Reverse Transcription Kit, so expressed TCRB transcripts were sequenced. The clones in this table, taken by TCRdb from immuneACCESS, are in-frame only. Not every clone is retained; where verified, under half of the shortfall comes from an unresolved V gene, and the cause of the rest is unknown. In all, the sample holds under 550,000 clones, and 10% to 12% of those were seen once. About 0.045% of the sample is held by the ten biggest clonotypes. The specimen was naive CD4+ T cells from blood. The cell subset or site label here, explained by the study, means: true naive CD4+ T cells. These receptors came from a woman between 18 and 30 years old in good health.

There are a few counts of this clone. DNA for the CDR3: TGCGCCAGCAGCTTGATGACAGGGGCGGACGAGCAGTACTTC. Amino acid sequence: CASSLMTGADEQYF. The rearrangement uses TRBV5-1 and TRBJ2-7, with TRBD1 matching over 8 bases. The germline CDR1 and CDR2 sequences are SGHRS and YFSETQ. CDR3 length: 14 residues. V trimming: 1 base; J trimming: 5 bases; junction bases outside the gene matches: 5. Based on the CDR3 plus reference TRBV5-1 and TRBJ2-7, the full variable domain is KAGVTQTPRYLIKTRGQQVTLSCSPISGHRSVSWYQQTPGQGLQFLFEYFSETQRNKGNFPGRFSGRQFSNSRSEMNVSTLELGDSALYLCASSLMTGADEQYFGPGTRLTVT.

This clone was counted at least ten times. The rearrangement uses TRBV5-1 and TRBJ2-1; 8 bases agree with TRBD2. V dropped 6 bases and J dropped 7; count of bases not matched to a gene: 15. The germline V gene has CDR1 SGHRS and CDR2 YFSETQ. The CDR3 is 16 residues long. CDR3 sequence (DNA): TGCGCCAGCACGCGGAGCGGGAGTTACTTGGAGAATGAGCAGTTCTTC. Amino acid sequence: CASTRSGSYLENEQFF. The variable domain in full, with the rest retrieved from reference TRBV5-1 and TRBJ2-1, is KAGVTQTPRYLIKTRGQQVTLSCSPISGHRSVSWYQQTPGQGLQFLFEYFSETQRNKGNFPGRFSGRQFSNSRSEMNVSTLELGDSALYLCASTRSGSYLENEQFFGPGTRLTVL.

This chain uses TRBV28 with TRBJ2-2, with D unclear. Germline V gives CDR1 MDHEN, CDR2 SYDVKM. The V gene lost 1 base and the J gene lost 1 base, with 10 bases spanning the gap. The CDR3 covers 16 residues. The CDR3 is CASSLYTSGNTGELFF. The CDR3 DNA reads as TGTGCCAGCAGTTTATACACCTCGGGGAACACCGGGGAGCTGTTTTTT.

The V gene is TRBV29-1, the J gene TRBJ1-2; 9 positions agree with TRBD1. The germline V gene has CDR1 SQVTM and CDR2 ANQGSEA. The CDR3 runs to 13 residues. After removal of 7 bases from V and 3 bases from J, the junction contained 6 bases not matched to a gene. CDR3: CSDGQGPDYGYTF. The CDR3 DNA reads TGCAGCGACGGACAGGGGCCAGACTATGGCTACACCTTC.

V is TRBV30 and J is TRBJ1-1, with D hard to call. The CDR3 is made up of 13 amino acids. Looked up from germline, CDR1 is GTSNPN and CDR2 is SVGIG (reference sequence). V gave up 4 bases and J gave up 1 base, with 10 bases separating them. CDR3 sequence (DNA): TGTGCCTGGACATTCGGACCGAACACTGAAGCTTTCTTT. Its protein is CAWTFGPNTEAFF. Variable domain in full (rest from reference TRBV30 and TRBJ1-1): SQTIHQWPATLVQPVGSPLSLECTVEGTSNPNLYWYRQAAGRGLQLLFYSVGIGQISSEVPQNLSASRPQDRQFILSSKKLLLSDSGFYLCAWTFGPNTEAFFGQGTRLTVV.

The chain joins TRBV10-3 to TRBJ2-1; the D gene is possibly TRBD1 (5 bases). The germline CDR1 and CDR2 sequences are ENHRY and SYGVKD. This CDR3 contains 13 residues. Trimming took off 7 bases at V and 5 bases at J, with 12 bases between the two ends. The CDR3 DNA follows: TGTGCCATCAAACCATGGGGCAACAATGAGCAGTTCTTC. Residues: CAIKPWGNNEQFF.

This clone was detected only a few times. The gene calls are TRBV29-1 and TRBJ2-3, with D possibly being TRBD2 (5 bases). The germline V and J ends were trimmed by 4 bases and 5 bases, with 13 bases remaining between them. Germline values: CDR1 SQVTM, CDR2 ANQGSEA. The length of the CDR3 is 13 residues. As DNA, the CDR3 is TGCAGCGTTGCCAGAGGGTACGGAGATACGCAGTATTTT. Translated, it gives CSVARGYGDTQYF.

V and J are TRBV29-1 and TRBJ2-5, with 8 nucleotides matching TRBD2. The CDR3 runs 13 residues. The V and J ends lost 7 bases and 4 bases, in that order; junction bases with no gene match: 8. CDR1 SQVTM and CDR2 ANQGSEA come from the germline V gene. The CDR3 region is CSADPSGGETQYF. The CDR3 region has the DNA TGCAGCGCCGACCCCAGCGGGGGAGAGACCCAGTACTTC.

Only a few counts were recorded for this clone. This chain joins TRBV29-1 and TRBJ2-2, with no clear D. The CDR3 runs 11 residues. V shed 4 bases and J shed 5 bases, with 5 bases lying between them. From germline, CDR1 is SQVTM and CDR2 ANQGSEA. CDR3 sequence (DNA): TGCAGCGTTGTAGGGACCGGGGAGCTGTTTTTT. It is translated as CSVVGTGELFF.

This clone occurred a few times. The V call is TRBV29-1, the J call TRBJ2-1, with D perhaps being TRBD1 or TRBD2 (6 bases each). The CDR3 is 14 residues long. Germline V gene sequence: CDR1 SQVTM, CDR2 ANQGSEA. V shed 6 bases and J shed 0 bases, with 12 bases lying between them. CDR3 nucleotide sequence: TGCAGCGTCCTACGGGGGCCCTCCTACAATGAGCAGTTCTTC. Encoded protein: CSVLRGPSYNEQFF.

In its sample, this clone was seen once. V and J are TRBV5-6 and TRBJ2-5, with D hard to call. CDR3 length: 17 residues. The V end was cut by 4 bases, the J end by 1 base, with 20 bases between. Germline CDR1 reads SGHDT; CDR2 reads YYEEEE. This chain's CDR3 is CASSGKGWGRPQETQYF. DNA of the CDR3: TGTGCCAGCAGCGGGAAGGGTTGGGGAAGACCCCAAGAGACCCAGTACTTC.

The CDR3 coding sequence is TGTGCCAGCAGCCCCAGGGGACTACTCACAGATACGCAGTATTTT. Its protein is CASSPRGLLTDTQYF. The chain recombines TRBV4-2 with TRBJ2-3, with D possibly matching TRBD2 (7 bases). CDR3 length equals 15 residues. Per germline, CDR1 LGHNA and CDR2 YNFKEQ. V was clipped by 4 bases and J by 2 bases, with 13 bases between them.

This clone was seen a few times. V is TRBV29-1 and J is TRBJ1-1; 7 nucleotides align to TRBD1. In germline, CDR1 is SQVTM, CDR2 ANQGSEA. The CDR3 has 13 amino acids. The V gene end was trimmed by 6 bases and the J gene end by 5 bases; junction bases not matched to a gene: 9. CDR3 region: CSVLGQFVTEAFF. DNA of the CDR3: TGCAGCGTCCTGGGACAGTTCGTGACTGAAGCTTTCTTT.

The chain employs TRBV7-9 and TRBJ1-1, with D unresolved. Germline-derived CDR1 and CDR2 are SEHNR and FQNEAQ (reference sequence). The V gene lost 11 bases and the J gene lost 4 bases, with 17 bases spanning the gap. The CDR3 runs to 13 residues. The CDR3 nucleotides read TGTGCCGAAGGGCCGAGCATGAGCACTGAAGCTTTCTTT. This codes for CAEGPSMSTEAFF. Using reference TRBV7-9 and TRBJ1-1 for the parts outside the CDR3, the full variable domain is DTGVSQNPRHKITKRGQNVTFRCDPISEHNRLYWYRQTLGQGPEFLTYFQNEAQLEKSRLLSDRFSAERPKGSFSTLEIQRTEQGDSAMYLCAEGPSMSTEAFFGQGTRLTVV.

The V gene is TRBV7-9, the J gene TRBJ2-3, with a tentative D call TRBD2 (5 bases). V dropped 3 bases and J dropped 2 bases, with 6 bases sitting between them. CDR1 and CDR2 from the germline V gene are SEHNR and FQNEAQ (reference sequence). CDR3 size: 13 residues. CDR3 nucleotides: TGTGCCAGCAGCTTCCTAGCCACAGATACGCAGTATTTT. Its protein product is CASSFLATDTQYF.

There are a few counts of this clone. The chain couples TRBV10-3 to TRBJ2-3; 8 bases are a match to TRBD1. The ends lost 10 bases at V and 4 bases at J; junction bases unmatched: 7. Germline V gives CDR1 ENHRY, CDR2 SYGVKD. CDR3 length: 13 amino acids. In DNA, the CDR3 is TGTGCCAGCTCAGACAGGGGCGCAGATACGCAGTATTTT. This sequence encodes CASSDRGADTQYF.

As DNA, the CDR3 is TGTGCCAGCAGCTTAGCCACACAGGGGAGGGGAGAGACCCAGTACTTC. It codes for CASSLATQGRGETQYF. V usage is TRBV7-2 and J usage is TRBJ2-5; the D gene could be TRBD1 or TRBD2 (7 bases each). CDR1 is SGHTA, CDR2 FQGNSA, per germline. This CDR3 has 16 amino acids. V gave up 0 bases and J gave up 4 bases, with 15 bases separating them.

This clone was counted a few times. The chain recombines TRBV9 with TRBJ2-1; no reliable D call. Germline lookup yields CDR1 SGDLS and CDR2 YYNGEE. The germline V and J ends were trimmed by 0 bases and 4 bases, with 11 bases remaining between them. This CDR3 has 15 residues. DNA of the CDR3: TGTGCCAGCAGCGTAGCCAGTCCTGGGTACAATGAGCAGTTCTTC. Translated, it gives CASSVASPGYNEQFF. The whole variable domain, remainder taken from reference TRBV9 and TRBJ2-1, is DSGVTQTPKHLITATGQRVTLRCSPRSGDLSVYWYQQSLDQGLQFLIQYYNGEERAKGNILERFSAQQFPDLHSELNLSSLELGDSALYFCASSVASPGYNEQFFGPGTRLTVL.

There are a few counts of this clone. The chain joins TRBV18 to TRBJ1-1; no definite D call. The CDR3 contains 15 residues. Germline V CDR1 and CDR2: KGHSH, LQKENI. Trimming removed 1 base at V and 1 base at J, with 10 bases between. In DNA, the CDR3 is TGTGCCAGCTCACCACGAAAGTCCGAGAACACTGAAGCTTTCTTT. This encodes CASSPRKSENTEAFF.

This clone has just a few counts. The gene calls are TRBV9 and TRBJ2-7; D assignment may be TRBD1 or TRBD2 (5 bases each). The germline gives CDR1 SGDLS, CDR2 YYNGEE. This CDR3 spans 14 amino acids. V was cut by 3 bases and J by 3 bases, with 13 bases left in between. CDR3 DNA sequence: TGTGCCAGCAGCGGGGGAAGCGGACACTACGAGCAGTACGTC. Encoded protein: CASSGGSGHYEQYV.

This clone was observed a handful of times. V is TRBV28 and J is TRBJ1-1; no clear D. Germline V CDR1 and CDR2: MDHEN, SYDVKM. Trimming took 2 bases from V and 11 from J, leaving 15 bases between them. There are 13 residues in the CDR3. CDR3 in amino acids: CASSLRSPSDAFF. The CDR3 DNA reads as TGTGCCAGCAGTTTACGGTCCCCTTCGGATGCTTTCTTT.

This clone was detected only a few times. This chain joins TRBV2 and TRBJ1-5; D gene uncertain. From germline, CDR1 is SNHLY and CDR2 FYNNEI. This CDR3 spans 13 amino acids. Trimming took off 7 bases at V and 3 bases at J, with 10 bases between the two ends. The CDR3 protein is CASKARYNQPQHF. CDR3 bases: TGTGCCAGCAAGGCCAGATACAATCAGCCCCAGCATTTT.

This clone showed up just a few times. The V call is TRBV7-2, the J call TRBJ1-6; D is possibly TRBD1 (6 bases). CDR1 and CDR2 from the germline V gene are SGHTA and FQGNSA. CDR3 size: 15 residues. With 4 bases removed from V and 6 bases from J, the gap between germline ends came to 13 bases. CDR3 sequence: CASSSDSNINSPLHF. DNA of the CDR3: TGTGCCAGCAGCTCGGACAGTAACATTAATTCACCCCTCCACTTT.

The CDR3 bases are TGCAGCGTTGAGGGTGGCAGGGGAGAAAAACTGTTTTTT. The encoded protein is CSVEGGRGEKLFF. The chain is built from TRBV29-1 and TRBJ1-4; perhaps TRBD1 as D (6 bases). Germline V gene data show CDR1 as SQVTM and CDR2 as ANQGSEA. The CDR3 totals 13 residues. V dropped 3 bases and J dropped 8 bases, with 13 bases sitting between them.

The chain employs TRBV6-4 and TRBJ1-2; D remains unclear. V lost 2 bases, J lost 4 bases, and 5 bases lay in between. The V gene's germline CDR1 is MRHNA and CDR2 SNTAGT. CDR3 length: 12 residues. The CDR3 spells CASSDDTYGYTF. CDR3 in DNA: TGTGCCAGCAGTGACGACACCTATGGCTACACCTTC.

Only a few counts were recorded for this clone. In DNA form, the CDR3 reads TGTGCCACCAGCAGAGACTTCGACACTACTCCACAGCATTTT. It yields the protein CATSRDFDTTPQHF. The chain couples TRBV15 to TRBJ1-5; D is undetermined. The CDR3 spans 14 residues. Trimming stripped 0 bases from V and 13 bases from J, with 16 bases between. CDR1 is LNHNV and CDR2 is YYDKDF in the germline V gene (reference sequence).

This clone has only a few counts. This chain joins TRBV7-9 and TRBJ2-1, with D perhaps matching TRBD2 (5 bases). Germline V gene data show CDR1 as SEHNR and CDR2 as FQNEAQ (reference sequence). V was shortened by 5 bases and J by 9 bases, with 20 bases between the two germline ends. CDR3 size: 15 residues. CDR3 DNA sequence: TGTGCCAGCAGCGCGCCTGGAGGAGGACCATTTGAGCAGTTCTTC. It specifies CASSAPGGGPFEQFF.

This clone has more than one count but fewer than ten. This chain uses TRBV7-8 with TRBJ2-4; tentative D call: TRBD2 (6 bases). This CDR3 has 16 amino acids. Germline V lookup: CDR1 SGHVS, CDR2 FQNEAQ. V lost 5 bases, J lost 0 bases, and 14 bases lay in between. The CDR3 nucleotides read TGTGCCAGCAGCCCAGGGACTGTGCTAGCCAAAAACATTCAGTACTTC. Its translation is CASSPGTVLAKNIQYF.

This clone was seen only a few times. The chain recombines TRBV4-3 with TRBJ1-2, with D hard to call. Trimming stripped 4 bases from V and 0 bases from J, with 12 bases between. The CDR3 totals 15 residues. From germline, CDR1 is LGHNA and CDR2 YSLEER. CDR3 region: CASSLLVGPNYGYTF. In nucleotides, the CDR3 is TGCGCCAGCAGCCTGTTGGTAGGACCTAACTATGGCTACACCTTC.

This clone has a handful of counts. The V and J genes are TRBV7-9 and TRBJ2-1; TRBD2 might be the D (5 bases). The CDR3 runs to 16 residues. The V gene lost 7 bases and the J gene lost 7 bases, with 23 bases spanning the gap. Germline loops: CDR1 SEHNR, CDR2 FQNEAQ (reference sequence). The CDR3 spells CASTLLRALRGNEQFF. The DNA of the CDR3 is TGTGCCAGCACCCTGCTTAGGGCGTTACGAGGGAATGAGCAGTTCTTC.

This clone was observed a handful of times. This chain joins TRBV29-1 and TRBJ2-5, with D perhaps assigned TRBD1 or TRBD2 (5 bases each). This CDR3 is 13 amino acids long. Germline V gene sequence: CDR1 SQVTM, CDR2 ANQGSEA. V dropped 7 bases and J dropped 5 bases, with 17 bases sitting between them. CDR3 amino acids: CSAIPGAEETQYF. The CDR3 coding sequence is TGCAGCGCTATTCCCGGGGCAGAGGAGACCCAGTACTTC. Together with reference TRBV29-1 and TRBJ2-5, the CDR3 gives the full variable domain: SAVISQKPSRDICQRGTSLTIQCQVDSQVTMMFWYRQQPGQSLTLIATANQGSEATYESGFVIDKFPISRPNLTFSTLTVSNMSPEDSSIYLCSAIPGAEETQYFGPGTRLLVL.